These 10 T cell receptor beta chains were all obtained from the same sample, sequenced in a study of beta chain features in type 1 diabetes. Investigators reverse transcribed all isolated RNA, so they sequenced expressed TCRB transcripts. Using immunoSEQ multiplex PCR, the repertoire was profiled, and TCRdb retains in-frame clones only, with some absent. This sample has hundreds of thousands of clones; around 12% occur once, and the top ten carry 0.015% to 0.02%. Sequencing was done on a sample of naive CD4+ T cells from blood. Every receptor here comes from a man aged 18 to 29 in good health.

This chain uses TRBV6-5 with TRBJ1-1; no clear D gene. The CDR3 consists of 14 residues. V lost 0 bases, J lost 4 bases, and 9 bases lay in between. Germline CDR1 is MNHEY and CDR2 is SVGAGI. The CDR3 DNA reads TGTGCCAGCAGTTACTCGCGTATCGGCACTGAAGCTTTCTTT. Protein product: CASSYSRIGTEAFF.

The chain employs TRBV5-1 and TRBJ2-3; no clear D gene. Germline V gene sequence: CDR1 SGHRS, CDR2 YFSETQ. The V and J ends lost 3 bases and 2 bases respectively, with 7 bases between them. The CDR3 totals 13 residues. The CDR3 sequence: CASSSPVTDTQYF. CDR3 nucleotide sequence: TGCGCCAGCAGCTCGCCGGTCACAGATACGCAGTATTTT.

J is TRBJ2-4 and V is TRBV18; 8 nucleotides agree with TRBD1. V lost 4 bases, J lost 5 bases, and 7 bases stayed unmatched. There are 15 residues in the CDR3. Germline values: CDR1 KGHSH, CDR2 LQKENI. CDR3 nucleotide sequence: TGTGCCAGCTCACTTACAGGGGGGATGGAAAACATTCAGTACTTC. Translating it yields CASSLTGGMENIQYF.

This clone was counted a few times. This sequence joins TRBV7-8 and TRBJ2-7, with a possible D match to TRBD1 (6 bases). This CDR3 contains 14 residues. Germline loops: CDR1 SGHVS, CDR2 FQNEAQ. The V and J ends lost 5 bases and 3 bases respectively, with 14 bases between them. Here the CDR3 DNA reads TGTGCCAGCAGCCCGACCGGGACAAGCTACGAGCAGTACTTC. It encodes CASSPTGTSYEQYF.

This rearrangement joins TRBV18 to TRBJ2-2; the D is unclear. Trimming shortened V by 2 bases and J by 9 bases, and 10 bases separated the two germline ends. CDR1 is KGHSH, CDR2 LQKENI, per germline. The CDR3 is 13 residues long. The chain's CDR3 is CASSPWIARELFF. The CDR3, as DNA: TGTGCCAGCTCACCATGGATAGCCCGGGAGCTGTTTTTT. Supplemented by reference TRBV18 and TRBJ2-2, the full variable domain reads NAGVMQNPRHLVRRRGQEARLRCSPMKGHSHVYWYRQLPEEGLKFMVYLQKENIIDESGMPKERFSAEFPKEGPSILRIQQVVRGDSAAYFCASSPWIARELFFGEGSRLTVL.

This clone was seen only a few times. The genes are TRBV28 and TRBJ2-5, with D perhaps matching TRBD1 (5 bases). The CDR3 is made up of 14 amino acids. Trimming removed 2 bases from V and 4 bases from J, with 11 bases in between. Germline V gene data show CDR1 as MDHEN and CDR2 as SYDVKM. The CDR3 loop is CASSLAGKRETQYF. DNA for the CDR3: TGTGCCAGCAGTTTAGCAGGGAAGAGAGAGACCCAGTACTTC.

In this sample, this clone turned up a few times. The J gene is TRBJ2-6, the V gene TRBV5-1, with TRBD1 as a possible D gene (6 bases). Germline V lookup: CDR1 SGHRS, CDR2 YFSETQ. V was pared by 0 bases and J by 1 base, with 8 bases between. The CDR3 runs 16 residues. CDR3 sequence (DNA): TGCGCCAGCAGCTTGGAAGGGGGATCTGGGGCCAACGTCCTGACTTTC. Encoded protein: CASSLEGGSGANVLTF.

V gene TRBV7-3 combines with J gene TRBJ2-1, with a tentative D call TRBD2 (5 bases). The germline gives CDR1 SGHTA, CDR2 FQGTGA. This CDR3 comprises 13 residues. The germline V and J ends were trimmed by 5 bases and 10 bases, with 15 bases remaining between them. The chain's CDR3 is CASSGWTGLEQFF. The CDR3 DNA reads TGTGCCAGCAGCGGATGGACTGGACTGGAGCAGTTCTTC.

This chain uses TRBV4-2 with TRBJ2-3; D gene unclear. This CDR3 spans 16 amino acids. Germline values: CDR1 LGHNA, CDR2 YNFKEQ. V was clipped by 1 base and J by 1 base, with 12 bases between them. CDR3 nucleotide sequence: TGTGCCAGCAGCCAAGCGGTTCGCTTAGGCACAGATACGCAGTATTTT. It translates to CASSQAVRLGTDTQYF.

This clone was recorded a few times. In nucleotides, the CDR3 is TGTGCCAGCAGCCGGGACAGGGATTACGAGCAGTACTTC. Translation: CASSRDRDYEQYF. This sequence joins TRBV11-2 and TRBJ2-7, with TRBD1 matching 9 bases. V shed 5 bases and J 4 bases; nucleotides not matched to a gene: 3. Germline V lookup: CDR1 SGHAT, CDR2 FQNNGV. The CDR3 loop spans 13 amino acids.